Listed below are T cell receptor beta chains from one sample, sequenced in a study of cytomegalovirus exposure and HLA in healthy donors. Method: immunoSEQ multiplex PCR; TCRdb's copy keeps in-frame clones and lacks some. This table holds about 120,000 clones, 65% to 90% found once. Sequencing was performed on PBMCs. The origin of the receptors is a woman aged 40 to 50 in good health and CMV-seronegative. The CDR3 runs from the conserved cysteine through the conserved F or W. D genes are given only for firm matches. The size of a clone is reported for some rows only, either as once, few or many, or as a class for expanded clones.

D gene	clone size	V gene	CDR3 length	J gene	CDR3 DNA	CDR3 protein
-	-	TRBV11-3	13	TRBJ2-5	TGTGCCAGCAGCCTCGGGAGTGTAGAGACCCAGTACTTC	CASSLGSVETQYF
-	-	TRBV29-1	16	TRBJ2-2	TGCAGCGTGGATACAGGACCGCGGGGTAACACCGGGGAGCTGTTTTTT	CSVDTGPRGNTGELFF
-	few	TRBV18	13	TRBJ1-1	TGTGCCAGCTCACTGGCTGGTTCGGGAGAAGCTTTCTTT	CASSLAGSGEAFF
-	-	TRBV6-1	15	TRBJ2-1	TGTGCCAGCAGCGTTTACAGGGACCCCTCCAATGAGCAGTTCTTC	CASSVYRDPSNEQFF
TRBD2	once	TRBV6-1	17	TRBJ2-1	TGTGCCAGCAGTGAAATAGGACTAGCGGGGGGTTTTGGTGAGCAGTTCTTC	CASSEIGLAGGFGEQFF
-	once	TRBV30	12	TRBJ2-7	TGTGCCTGGACACGAGAGCCCCTCGAGCAGTACTTC	CAWTREPLEQYF
-	few	TRBV6-5	13	TRBJ2-7	TGTGCCAGCAGTTTAGGACGCACGGGAGAGCAGTACTTC	CASSLGRTGEQYF
TRBD1	-	TRBV28	14	TRBJ2-3	TGTGCCAGCAGTTATCAGGGGGCCCCAGATACGCAGTATTTT	CASSYQGAPDTQYF
-	few	TRBV5-1	15	TRBJ1-4	TGCGCCAGCAGCTTGGAGTCAGCAACTAATGAAAAACTGTTTTTT	CASSLESATNEKLFF
-	-	TRBV5-6	12	TRBJ2-1	TGTGCCAGCAGCTTGGGAGCCAATGAGCAGTTCTTC	CASSLGANEQFF
-	-	TRBV5-6	15	TRBJ2-7	TGTGCCAGCAGCTCGAGGGATTACCGGGCCTACGAGCAGTACTTC	CASSSRDYRAYEQYF
TRBD1	-	TRBV7-9	16	TRBJ1-1	TGTGCCAGCAGCTTATTCAAACAGGGGATAAGGACTGAAGCTTTCTTT	CASSLFKQGIRTEAFF
TRBD2	once	TRBV5-1	22	TRBJ2-5	TGCGCCAGCAGCTTGTTACCAGCCGTGACTAGCGGGAGGGCGGATGGTCAAGAGACCCAGTACTTC	CASSLLPAVTSGRADGQETQYF
TRBD1	-	TRBV5-6	16	TRBJ1-3	TGTGCCAGCAGCTTGGAGAGGGGGCGCGCTGGAAACACCATATATTTT	CASSLERGRAGNTIYF
-	few	TRBV10-3	14	TRBJ2-7	TGTGCCATCAGTGACCGGGGGAGCTCCTACGAGCAGTACTTC	CAISDRGSSYEQYF
-	-	TRBV6-1	12	TRBJ1-2	TGTGCCAGCAGTTTCGACTTGGAAGGCTACACCTTC	CASSFDLEGYTF
TRBD1	-	TRBV11-2	15	TRBJ1-5	TGTGCCAGCAGCTTAGATGGGGACAGATATCAGCCCCAGCATTTT	CASSLDGDRYQPQHF
TRBD2	many	TRBV27	17	TRBJ2-2	TGTGCCAGCAGTTCCCTTCCGGGGGGGTCGGACACCGGGGAGCTGTTTTTT	CASSSLPGGSDTGELFF
-	-	TRBV5-1	14	TRBJ1-5	TGCGCCAGCAGCCCGGACAGTCATAATCAGCCCCAGCATTTT	CASSPDSHNQPQHF
-	-	TRBV9	14	TRBJ1-6	TGTGCCAGCAGCGTACAGGGCGCAAGTTCACCCCTCCACTTT	CASSVQGASSPLHF
TRBD1	-	TRBV5-4	16	TRBJ1-2	TGTGCCAGCAGCTTGGAGGACAGGGGGCGCAACTATGGCTACACCTTC	CASSLEDRGRNYGYTF
-	-	TRBV11-2	13	TRBJ2-3	TGTGCCAGCAGCTCGACAGACCCAGATACGCAGTATTTT	CASSSTDPDTQYF
-	few	TRBV27	17	TRBJ2-6	TGTGCCAGCAGTTTATCCCCAGGGAACTCTGGGGCCAACGTCCTGACTTTC	CASSLSPGNSGANVLTF
-	-	TRBV18	14	TRBJ1-5	TGTGCCAGCTCAAAAACAGCAAGCAATCAGCCCCAGCATTTT	CASSKTASNQPQHF
TRBD2	many	TRBV6-4	15	TRBJ2-3	TGTGCCAGCAGTGACGGGACTAGCGGGGAAGATACGCAGTATTTT	CASSDGTSGEDTQYF
-	-	TRBV7-9	14	TRBJ1-1	TGTGCCAGCAGTTACGACACGGGAGGCACTGAAGCTTTCTTT	CASSYDTGGTEAFF
-	-	TRBV27	15	TRBJ1-2	TGTGCCAGCAGTCACGGGGACGCAGGGCGGGGAGGCTACACCTTC	CASSHGDAGRGGYTF
-	-	TRBV21-1	17	TRBJ2-1	TGTGCCAGCAGCCCCGGGACTAGCGCCAGCTCCTACAATGAGCAGTTCTTC	CASSPGTSASSYNEQFF
-	-	TRBV18	14	TRBJ1-2	TGTGCCAGCTCACCACGACGGACATACTATGGCTACACCTTC	CASSPRRTYYGYTF
-	once	TRBV4-1	16	TRBJ2-7	TGCGCCAGCAGCCAAGCTCCCCCAACAAGCTCCTACGAGCAGTACTTC	CASSQAPPTSSYEQYF
-	-	TRBV6-6	13	TRBJ1-1	TGTGCCAGCAGCTCCGGGGAACACACTGAAGCTTTCTTT	CASSSGEHTEAFF
TRBD1	-	TRBV11-2	17	TRBJ2-5	TGTGCCAGCAGCTTAGATCTTCTCGGACAGGGGCAAGAGACCCAGTACTTC	CASSLDLLGQGQETQYF
TRBD2	-	TRBV15	17	TRBJ2-5	TGTGCCACCAGCAGAGGGGGGACTAGCGGGAGTGAAGAGACCCAGTACTTC	CATSRGGTSGSEETQYF
-	-	TRBV6-1	14	TRBJ1-3	TGTGCCAGCCAGGCCGGGAGCTCTGGAAACACCATATATTTT	CASQAGSSGNTIYF
TRBD2	-	TRBV5-1	15	TRBJ2-2	TGCGCCAGCAGCTCCCTAGCGGGGAACACCGGGGAGCTGTTTTTT	CASSSLAGNTGELFF
TRBD2	-	TRBV10-1	16	TRBJ2-7	TGCGCCAGCAGTGTCACGGCGGGAGGGATTTCGGGCGAGCAGTACTTC	CASSVTAGGISGEQYF
-	-	TRBV4-2	16	TRBJ2-2	TGTGCCAGCAGCCAAGATAGGCCTAGCGTGTCCGGGGAGCTGTTTTTT	CASSQDRPSVSGELFF
-	-	TRBV15	14	TRBJ2-3	TGTGCCACCAGCAGAGGGGACACTGGAGATACGCAGTATTTT	CATSRGDTGDTQYF
-	-	TRBV6-1	14	TRBJ2-2	TGTGCCCTCAGTCGGGGGATGAACACCGGGGAGCTGTTTTTT	CALSRGMNTGELFF
TRBD1	-	TRBV6-1	15	TRBJ1-2	TGTGCCAGCAGCGAGCGGGGGCAGGGGGTATATGGCTACACCTTC	CASSERGQGVYGYTF
-	-	TRBV4-1	14	TRBJ1-5	TGCGCCAGCAGCCAAGTTGGGGGCCCGGGCTTCCAGCATTTT	CASSQVGGPGFQHF
TRBD1	-	TRBV6-1	12	TRBJ1-1	TGTGCCAGCCGTGGTCGGGACAGTGAAGCTTTCTTT	CASRGRDSEAFF
-	-	TRBV10-2	13	TRBJ1-2	TGCGCCAGCAGCGGTCAGGGAAGTTATGGCTACACCTTC	CASSGQGSYGYTF
-	once	TRBV5-1	14	TRBJ2-4	TGCGCCAGCAGCTCAATTGCAGGGGCAGGCATTCAGTACTTC	CASSSIAGAGIQYF
TRBD1	-	TRBV5-4	15	TRBJ2-5	TGTGCCAGCAGCCTGAAGGGACAGGGATTGGAGACCCAGTACTTC	CASSLKGQGLETQYF
-	-	TRBV6-6	12	TRBJ1-2	TGTGCCAGCAGCCCGGGACATTATGGCTACACCTTC	CASSPGHYGYTF
-	-	TRBV5-6	14	TRBJ1-6	TGTGCCAGCAGCTTGGACGCGGGGTCGCACACCCTCCACTTT	CASSLDAGSHTLHF